This T cell receptor (beta chain) was profiled in a study of blood T cell repertoires in COVID-19. Authors' analysis steps: Quantification of nucleated cells was approximated via reference gene primer amplification. The table came from immunoSEQ multiplex PCR; TCRdb's copy has only in-frame clones and leaves some out. V and J calls and clone size are as listed in that table; D and trimming were resolved from the DNA. The sample contains about 330,000 clones, about 87% of which appear only once. The Seattle patients joined while their infection was active and were tracked longitudinally afterward. This clone was detected a few times. Looked up from germline, CDR1 is SGHRS and CDR2 is YFSETQ. V lost 6 bases to trimming and J lost 6 bases, with 13 bases between them. CDR3 length equals 13 residues.

The receptor was derived from a man aged 30 to 45 with COVID-19, enrolled during active disease. The V and J genes are TRBV5-1 and TRBJ2-1, with TRBD1 as a possible D gene (5 bases). The sequencing input was peripheral blood. The CDR3 sequence is CASKNTGPNEQFF. The CDR3 bases are TGCGCCAGCAAAAACACAGGCCCCAATGAGCAGTTCTTC.